This T cell receptor beta chain was identified during a study of blood T cell repertoires in COVID-19. Whole-study context: Sources were T cells, B-cell-depleted T cells, or PBMCs; the material itself was cDNA or gDNA.

CDR3 size: 13 residues. V was pared by 2 bases and J by 6 bases, with 7 bases between. Germline lookup yields CDR1 SGHTA and CDR2 FQGTGA. TCRdb's copy holds only in-frame clones and misses some; the assay was immunoSEQ multiplex PCR. The sample includes tens of thousands of clones, roughly 76% seen only once; the top ten take approximately 4.6%. Source material: peripheral blood. This receptor was obtained from an elderly man with COVID-19, enrolled during active disease. The chain joins TRBV7-3 to TRBJ2-2; unclear D gene. The CDR3 loop is CASSLPGSGELFF. DNA for the CDR3: TGTGCCAGCAGCTTACCAGGATCCGGGGAGCTGTTTTTT. Supplemented by reference TRBV7-3 and TRBJ2-2, the full variable domain reads GAGVSQTPSNKVTEKGKYVELRCDPISGHTALYWYRQSLGQGPEFLIYFQGTGAADDSGLPNDRFFAVRPEGSVSTLKIQRTERGDSAVYLCASSLPGSGELFFGEGSRLTVL.